By proportion, the clone carrying this T cell receptor (beta chain) is hyperexpanded (1% or more). What it binds is not known. This entry is derived from a study of cytomegalovirus exposure and HLA in healthy donors. The PCR made use of 60 Vbeta and 13 Jbeta primers. Profiled with immunoSEQ multiplex PCR; TCRdb holds only in-frame clones, not every one. The sample has 150,000 or so clones, approximately 74% seen once. This CDR3 is 14 amino acids long. From germline, CDR1 is LNHDA and CDR2 SQIVND (reference sequence). V lost 2 bases and J 6 bases, leaving 14 bases between the germline ends. Study-level points and caveats: In an earlier analysis, in roughly 600 donors, most V segments appeared productive either ~87% or ~30% of the time. A few V segments could not be told apart, such as TRBV6-2 and TRBV6-3, and were left out. Generally TCR sequences proved uncommon, though certain public TCRs appeared in numerous donors.

The specimen was PBMCs. This chain uses TRBV19 with TRBJ2-7, with D possibly TRBD2 on 7 matching bases. The clonotype originates from a male donor in good health and CMV-seronegative. The CDR3 region is CASSIYRGAGEQYF. The CDR3 nucleotides are TGTGCCAGTAGTATATACCGGGGGGCTGGCGAGCAGTACTTC. Full variable domain (rest looked up from reference TRBV19 and TRBJ2-7): DGGITQSPKYLFRKEGQNVTLSCEQNLNHDAMYWYRQDPGQGLRLIYYSQIVNDFQKGDIAEGYSVSREKKESFPLTVTSAQKNPTAFYLCASSIYRGAGEQYFGPGTRLTVT.